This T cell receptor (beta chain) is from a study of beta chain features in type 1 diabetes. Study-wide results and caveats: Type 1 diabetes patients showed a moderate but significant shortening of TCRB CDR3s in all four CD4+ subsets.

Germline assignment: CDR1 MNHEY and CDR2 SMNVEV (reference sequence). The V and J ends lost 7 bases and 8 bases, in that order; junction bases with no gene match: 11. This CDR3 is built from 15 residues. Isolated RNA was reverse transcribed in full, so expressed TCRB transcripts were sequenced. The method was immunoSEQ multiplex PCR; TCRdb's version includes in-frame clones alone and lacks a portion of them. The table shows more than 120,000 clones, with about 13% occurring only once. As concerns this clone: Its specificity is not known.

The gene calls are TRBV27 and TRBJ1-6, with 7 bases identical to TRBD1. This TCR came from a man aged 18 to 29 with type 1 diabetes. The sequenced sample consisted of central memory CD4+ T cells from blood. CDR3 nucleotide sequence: TGTGCCAGCACCAAGACAGGGAAATCGTATTCACCCCTCCACTTT. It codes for CASTKTGKSYSPLHF.